The T cell receptor (beta chain) under discussion was sequenced for a study of T cell repertoires in cytomegalovirus infection. TCRdb reprocessed the reads with MiXCR, giving one entry per CDR3 protein. This sample has approximately 490,000 distinct CDR3 sequences, with around 11% found just once. This clonotype was seen at least ten times. The CDR3 is 15 residues long. The ends lost 5 bases at V and 2 bases at J; junction bases unmatched: 9. Germline CDR1 is SGHVS and CDR2 is FNYEAQ. This TCR was recovered from a human donor in good health (CMV status not recorded). Some clones in this sample may be carry-over from other donors' samples. Source material: PBMCs. The rearrangement uses TRBV7-6 and TRBJ2-7; 7 bases are shared with TRBD1. The chain's CDR3 is CASSQRQGEPYEQYF. The CDR3 DNA is TGTGCCAGCAGCCAACGACAGGGTGAACCCTACGAGCAGTACTTC.